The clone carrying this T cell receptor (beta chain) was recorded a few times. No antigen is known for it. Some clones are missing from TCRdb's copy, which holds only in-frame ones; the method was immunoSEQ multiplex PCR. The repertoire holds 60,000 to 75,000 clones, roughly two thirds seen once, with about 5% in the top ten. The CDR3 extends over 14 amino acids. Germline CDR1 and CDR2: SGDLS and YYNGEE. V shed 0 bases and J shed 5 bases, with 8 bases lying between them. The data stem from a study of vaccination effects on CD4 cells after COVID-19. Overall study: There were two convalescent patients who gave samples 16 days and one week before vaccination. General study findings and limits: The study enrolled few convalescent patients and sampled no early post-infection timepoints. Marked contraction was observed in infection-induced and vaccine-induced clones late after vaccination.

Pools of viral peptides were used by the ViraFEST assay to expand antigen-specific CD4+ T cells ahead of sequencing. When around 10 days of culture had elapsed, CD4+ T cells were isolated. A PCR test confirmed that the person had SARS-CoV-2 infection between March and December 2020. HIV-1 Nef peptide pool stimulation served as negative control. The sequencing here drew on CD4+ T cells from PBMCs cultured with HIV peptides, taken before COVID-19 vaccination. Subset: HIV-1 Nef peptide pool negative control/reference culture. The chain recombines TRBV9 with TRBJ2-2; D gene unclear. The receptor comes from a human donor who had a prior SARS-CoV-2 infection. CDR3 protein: CASSVELGTGELFF. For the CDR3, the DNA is TGTGCCAGCAGCGTAGAATTGGGGACCGGGGAGCTGTTTTTT.